A single sample gave rise to the 23 T cell receptor beta chains below, sequenced in a study of cytomegalovirus exposure and HLA in healthy donors. A multiplex PCR was run with 60 Vbeta primers and 13 Jbeta primers. The method was immunoSEQ multiplex PCR; TCRdb's version includes in-frame clones alone and lacks a portion of them. The data show about 130,000 clones, 77% seen once. The sample comprised PBMCs. All receptors come from a woman aged 40-49 years in good health and CMV-seropositive.

The chain's CDR3 is CASTWTSGLYEQYF. Here the CDR3 DNA reads TGCGCCAGCACGTGGACTAGCGGGCTCTACGAGCAGTACTTC. This rearrangement joins TRBV10-1 to TRBJ2-7, with TRBD2 matching over 11 bases. With 7 bases clipped from V and 3 bases from J, the junction kept 5 bases outside the gene matches. The germline gives CDR1 WNHNN, CDR2 SYGVQD (reference sequence). The CDR3 length is 14 residues.

The chain joins TRBV20-1 to TRBJ2-3; D is possibly TRBD2 (5 bases). This CDR3 is built from 11 residues. Germline V gives CDR1 DFQATT, CDR2 SNEGSKA (reference sequence). V was cut by 1 base and J by 8 bases, with 7 bases left in between. The DNA for the CDR3 is TGCAGTGCTAGAGTAGGGAGTACGCAGTATTTT. Translating gives CSARVGSTQYF.

DNA for the CDR3: TGTGCCAGCAGCTTTCGGACTAGCGGGAGAAGGAATGAGCAGTTCTTC. This sequence encodes CASSFRTSGRRNEQFF. This rearrangement joins TRBV5-4 to TRBJ2-1; TRBD2 aligns across 13 bases. Germline V gene lookup returns CDR1 SGHNT and CDR2 YYREEE (reference sequence). The CDR3 length is 16 residues. With 2 bases clipped from V and 7 bases from J, the junction kept 6 bases outside the gene matches.

The V and J genes are TRBV9 and TRBJ1-1; D unresolved. This CDR3 is 12 amino acids long. Germline V gives CDR1 SGDLS, CDR2 YYNGEE. Trimming took 3 bases from V and 10 from J, leaving 13 bases between them. The CDR3 sequence: CASSGGSGRAFF. As DNA, the CDR3 is TGTGCCAGCAGCGGAGGGTCCGGGCGAGCTTTCTTT.

The gene calls are TRBV30 and TRBJ2-2; D is unresolved. The CDR3 contains 13 residues. V was cut by 0 bases and J by 7 bases, with 9 bases left in between. Germline V gene lookup returns CDR1 GTSNPN and CDR2 SVGIG (reference sequence). The CDR3 bases are TGTGCCTGGAGTGTTAGTGAAAACGGGGAGCTGTTTTTT. Translation gives CAWSVSENGELFF.

The gene calls are TRBV5-1 and TRBJ2-6; 9 bases line up with TRBD1. CDR3 length: 17 amino acids. The germline V gene encodes CDR1 SGHRS and CDR2 YFSETQ. The V gene end was trimmed by 0 bases and the J gene end by 3 bases; junction bases not matched to a gene: 4. This chain's CDR3 is CASSLGDRAYGANVLTF. For the CDR3, the DNA is TGCGCCAGCAGCTTGGGGGACAGGGCTTATGGGGCCAACGTCCTGACTTTC.

The rearrangement links TRBV5-6 to TRBJ2-7, with 9 bases aligning to TRBD1. The CDR3 consists of 13 residues. Germline CDR1 SGHDT, CDR2 YYEEEE. The J segment lost 6 bases and the V segment lost 4 bases, leaving 5 bases of the junction unmatched. The CDR3 nucleotides are TGTGCCAGCAGCGGGACAGGGAGGGCCGAGCAGTACTTC. Its translation: CASSGTGRAEQYF.

The rearrangement uses TRBV27 and TRBJ1-6; tentative D call: TRBD1 (6 bases). CDR1 is MNHEY and CDR2 is SMNVEV in the germline V gene (reference sequence). The CDR3 runs 15 residues. The V end lost 3 bases, the J end lost 6 bases, and 12 bases lay between the germline ends. The CDR3 DNA is TGTGCCAGCAGTTTCAAAGGGGGTGGTAATTCACCCCTCCACTTT. It codes for CASSFKGGGNSPLHF.

This chain uses TRBV7-3 with TRBJ2-5; D is perhaps TRBD1 (6 bases). Germline V lookup: CDR1 SGHTA, CDR2 FQGTGA. The length of the CDR3 is 13 residues. V lost 4 bases to trimming and J lost 5 bases, with 11 bases between them. CDR3 in amino acids: CASSSVQGETQYF. The DNA for the CDR3 is TGTGCCAGCAGCTCGGTCCAGGGGGAGACCCAGTACTTC.

The chain combines TRBV5-6 with TRBJ2-5; 7 bases line up with TRBD2. The CDR3 has 14 residues. The trim removed 3 bases at V and 4 bases at J, leaving 6 bases unmatched. CDR1 and CDR2 from the germline V gene are SGHDT and YYEEEE. This CDR3 reads CASSWGGTGETQYF. CDR3 sequence (DNA): TGTGCCAGCAGCTGGGGGGGGACCGGAGAGACCCAGTACTTC.

This clone showed up just a few times. This CDR3 reads CASRNQGQGSYEQYF. CDR3 coding DNA: TGTGCCAGCAGAAACCAGGGACAGGGCTCCTACGAGCAGTACTTC. The chain links TRBV28 to TRBJ2-7; 9 positions match TRBD1. Germline V gives CDR1 MDHEN, CDR2 SYDVKM. J was trimmed by 0 bases and V by 6 bases; bases with no gene match: 6. The CDR3 has 15 amino acids.

This clone was recorded a few times. The chain joins TRBV2 to TRBJ1-5; D not resolved. V lost 1 base to trimming and J lost 1 base, with 8 bases between them. The CDR3 consists of 15 residues. Germline CDR1 reads SNHLY; CDR2 reads FYNNEI. The CDR3, as DNA: TGTGCCAGCAGTGAAGTCCGTTCGAGCAATCAGCCCCAGCATTTT. Translation: CASSEVRSSNQPQHF.

This chain joins TRBV11-2 and TRBJ2-7, with 8 nucleotides matching TRBD2. This CDR3 is 15 amino acids long. The trim removed 1 base at V and 5 bases at J, leaving 7 bases unmatched. The germline gives CDR1 SGHAT, CDR2 FQNNGV. The CDR3 nucleotides are TGTGCCAGCAGCTTAGTTGGGACTAGTCCCCACGAGCAGTACTTC. Protein: CASSLVGTSPHEQYF. The full variable domain, with the rest looked up from reference TRBV11-2 and TRBJ2-7, is EAGVAQSPRYKIIEKRQSVAFWCNPISGHATLYWYQQILGQGPKLLIQFQNNGVVDDSQLPKDRFSAERLKGVDSTLKIQPAKLEDSAVYLCASSLVGTSPHEQYFGPGTRLTVT.

The genes are TRBV28 and TRBJ2-7, with 8 nucleotides matching TRBD2. This CDR3 contains 15 residues. V lost 5 bases to trimming and J lost 2 bases; unmatched junction nucleotides: 8. From germline, CDR1 is MDHEN and CDR2 SYDVKM. The CDR3 region has the DNA TGTGCCAGCAGTGGCCCTAGCGGGCCAACCTACGAGCAGTACTTC. This sequence encodes CASSGPSGPTYEQYF. The full variable domain, completed using reference TRBV28 and TRBJ2-7, is DVKVTQSSRYLVKRTGEKVFLECVQDMDHENMFWYRQDPGLGLRLIYFSYDVKMKEKGDIPEGYSVSREKKERFSLILESASTNQTSMYLCASSGPSGPTYEQYFGPGTRLTVT.

This clone has more than one count but fewer than ten. The rearrangement links TRBV2 to TRBJ1-1; tentatively, D is TRBD1 (5 bases). CDR3 length: 14 amino acids. Germline CDR1 reads SNHLY; CDR2 reads FYNNEI. V lost 4 bases, J lost 6 bases, and 15 bases lay in between. The CDR3 spells CASSGLWWGAEAFF. In DNA form, the CDR3 reads TGTGCCAGCAGTGGTTTGTGGTGGGGGGCTGAAGCTTTCTTT.

The chain recombines TRBV6-5 with TRBJ1-1; 8 nucleotides line up with TRBD1. The CDR3 length is 15 residues. Germline trimming cut 5 bases from V and 5 bases from J; bases unmatched to any gene: 10. Looked up from germline, CDR1 is MNHEY and CDR2 is SVGAGI. CDR3 sequence (DNA): TGTGCCAGCAGTCCCCCCCAGCGACAGGGGACTGAAGCTTTCTTT. This encodes CASSPPQRQGTEAFF.

V gene TRBV27 combines with J gene TRBJ1-3; 8 positions agree with TRBD1. The CDR3 spans 18 residues. The germline V gene encodes CDR1 MNHEY and CDR2 SMNVEV (reference sequence). J was trimmed by 0 bases and V by 5 bases; bases with no gene match: 12. CDR3 protein: CASSPGTGQGGSGNTIYF. The CDR3 DNA follows: TGTGCCAGCAGTCCCGGGACAGGTCAAGGAGGCTCTGGAAACACCATATATTTT.

The V and J genes are TRBV28 and TRBJ2-7; D perhaps matches TRBD1 (6 bases). The CDR3 totals 13 residues. Trimming removed 4 bases from V and 3 bases from J, with 10 bases in between. Germline assignment: CDR1 MDHEN and CDR2 SYDVKM. In DNA form, the CDR3 reads TGTGCCAGCAGTTCACTACAGGGCTACGAGCAGTACTTC. Protein: CASSSLQGYEQYF.

The chain uses TRBV7-2 and TRBJ2-4; tentative D call: TRBD2 (6 bases). Trimming left V 6 bases short and J 8 bases short, with 14 bases between. CDR3 length equals 13 residues. CDR1 and CDR2 from the germline V gene are SGHTA and FQGNSA. This chain's CDR3 is CASRPTGGDIQYF. The DNA of the CDR3 is TGTGCCAGCAGGCCCACAGGAGGGGACATTCAGTACTTC.

V usage is TRBV7-9 and J usage is TRBJ2-3; tentative D call: TRBD2 (7 bases). Germline V gene lookup returns CDR1 SEHNR and CDR2 FQNEAQ (reference sequence). Trimming removed 4 bases at V and 2 bases at J, with 25 bases between. This CDR3 spans 19 amino acids. CDR3 nucleotides: TGTGCCAGCAGCTCAACCCAAAGGGGGGCGGGAGTAGACACAGATACGCAGTATTTT. Translation gives CASSSTQRGAGVDTDTQYF.

The gene calls are TRBV2 and TRBJ1-2; D is perhaps TRBD1 (5 bases). Per germline, CDR1 SNHLY and CDR2 FYNNEI. The CDR3 has 14 residues. V was shortened by 5 bases and J by 4 bases, with 14 bases between the two germline ends. The CDR3 loop is CASSTQGGSYGYTF. The CDR3 DNA follows: TGTGCCAGCAGTACTCAGGGCGGTAGCTATGGCTACACCTTC. Variable domain in full (rest from reference TRBV2 and TRBJ1-2): EPEVTQTPSHQVTQMGQEVILRCVPISNHLYFYWYRQILGQKVEFLVSFYNNEISEKSEIFDDQFSVERPDGSNFTLKIRSTKLEDSAMYFCASSTQGGSYGYTFGSGTRLTVV.

The CDR3, as DNA: TGCGCCAGCTACCCAAGGGGGCGACCGGATACGCAGTATTTT. Its protein product is CASYPRGRPDTQYF. The V gene is TRBV5-1, the J gene TRBJ2-3; 7 nucleotides align to TRBD1. The CDR3 has 14 residues. Germline V gene lookup returns CDR1 SGHRS and CDR2 YFSETQ. The ends lost 7 bases at V and 6 bases at J; junction bases unmatched: 11.

The V and J genes are TRBV5-6 and TRBJ2-7; possibly TRBD2 for D (6 bases). Trimming took 4 bases from V and 2 from J, leaving 16 bases between them. The germline gives CDR1 SGHDT, CDR2 YYEEEE. This CDR3 region has 15 residues. The CDR3, as DNA: TGTGCCAGCAGCCTGCTAGCGCTCCTACCCTACGAGCAGTACTTC. The encoded protein is CASSLLALLPYEQYF.